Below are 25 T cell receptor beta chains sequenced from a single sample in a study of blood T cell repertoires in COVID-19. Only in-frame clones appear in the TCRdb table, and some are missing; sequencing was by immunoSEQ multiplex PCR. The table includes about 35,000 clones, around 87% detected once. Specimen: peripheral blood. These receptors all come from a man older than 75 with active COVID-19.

Written as DNA, the CDR3 is TGTGCCAGCTCACCACCCGCTCCGGTAGAGCAGTTCTTC. Amino acids: CASSPPAPVEQFF. V is TRBV18 and J is TRBJ2-1, with D hard to call. The V end lost 0 bases, the J end lost 10 bases, and 10 bases lay between the germline ends. The CDR3 consists of 13 residues. Germline loops: CDR1 KGHSH, CDR2 LQKENI. Together with reference TRBV18 and TRBJ2-1, the CDR3 gives the full variable domain: NAGVMQNPRHLVRRRGQEARLRCSPMKGHSHVYWYRQLPEEGLKFMVYLQKENIIDESGMPKERFSAEFPKEGPSILRIQQVVRGDSAAYFCASSPPAPVEQFFGPGTRLTVL.

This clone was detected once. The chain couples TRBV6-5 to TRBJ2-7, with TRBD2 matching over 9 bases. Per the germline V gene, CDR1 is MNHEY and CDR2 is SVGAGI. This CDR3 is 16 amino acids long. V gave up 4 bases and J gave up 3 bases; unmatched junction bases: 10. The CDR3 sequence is CASSSPIAGVGYEQYF. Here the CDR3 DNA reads TGTGCCAGCAGTTCCCCTATAGCGGGAGTCGGCTACGAGCAGTACTTC.

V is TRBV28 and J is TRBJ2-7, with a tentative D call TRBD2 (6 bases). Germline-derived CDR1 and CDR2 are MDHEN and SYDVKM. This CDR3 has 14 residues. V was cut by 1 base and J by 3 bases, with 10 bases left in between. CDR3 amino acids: CASSLSGSFYEQYF. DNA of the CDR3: TGTGCCAGCAGTTTATCCGGGAGCTTCTACGAGCAGTACTTC.

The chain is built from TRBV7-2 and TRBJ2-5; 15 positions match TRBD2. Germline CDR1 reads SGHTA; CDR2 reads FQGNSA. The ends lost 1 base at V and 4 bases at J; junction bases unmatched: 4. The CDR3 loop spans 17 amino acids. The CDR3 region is CASSLGVGLAGGETQYF. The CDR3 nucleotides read TGTGCCAGCAGCTTAGGGGTGGGACTAGCGGGAGGAGAGACCCAGTACTTC.

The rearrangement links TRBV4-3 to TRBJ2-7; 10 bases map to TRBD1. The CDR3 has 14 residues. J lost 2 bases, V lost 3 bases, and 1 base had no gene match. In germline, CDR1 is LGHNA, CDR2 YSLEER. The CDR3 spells CASSQDRGTYEQYF. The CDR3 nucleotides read TGCGCCAGCAGCCAGGACAGGGGGACCTACGAGCAGTACTTC.

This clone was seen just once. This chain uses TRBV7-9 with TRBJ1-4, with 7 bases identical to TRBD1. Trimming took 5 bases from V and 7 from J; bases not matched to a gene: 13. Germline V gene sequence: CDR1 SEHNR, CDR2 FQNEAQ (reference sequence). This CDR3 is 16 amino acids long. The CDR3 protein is CASSPRPDRVSEKLFF. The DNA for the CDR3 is TGTGCCAGCAGCCCCAGACCTGACAGGGTCTCTGAAAAACTGTTTTTT.

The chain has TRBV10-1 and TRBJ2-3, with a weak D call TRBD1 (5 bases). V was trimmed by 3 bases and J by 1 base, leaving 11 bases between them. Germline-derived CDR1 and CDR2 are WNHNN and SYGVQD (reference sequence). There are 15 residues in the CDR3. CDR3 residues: CASSDPGQGTDTQYF. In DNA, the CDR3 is TGCGCCAGCAGTGACCCAGGACAAGGCACAGATACGCAGTATTTT.

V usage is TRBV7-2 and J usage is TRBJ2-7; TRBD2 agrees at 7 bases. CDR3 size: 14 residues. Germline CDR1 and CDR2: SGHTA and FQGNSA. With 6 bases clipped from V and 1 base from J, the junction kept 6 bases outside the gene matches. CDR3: CASRQGGGSYEQYF. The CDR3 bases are TGTGCCAGCAGGCAGGGCGGGGGTTCCTACGAGCAGTACTTC.

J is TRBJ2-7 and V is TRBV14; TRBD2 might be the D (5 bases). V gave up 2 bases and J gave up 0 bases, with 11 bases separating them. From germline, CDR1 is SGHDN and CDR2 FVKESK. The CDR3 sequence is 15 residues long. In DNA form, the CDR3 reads TGTGCCAGCAGCCAATCTAGCCCGTCCTCCTACGAGCAGTACTTC. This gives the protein CASSQSSPSSYEQYF.

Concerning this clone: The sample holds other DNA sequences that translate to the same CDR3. DNA for the CDR3: TGTGCCAGCTCCCCTTGGCGGGAGGCCACAGATACGCAGTATTTT. This codes for CASSPWREATDTQYF. The V gene is TRBV18, the J gene TRBJ2-3; the match to TRBD2 covers 8 bases. V gave up 6 bases and J gave up 2 bases; unmatched junction bases: 7. This CDR3 has 15 residues. The germline CDR1 and CDR2 sequences are KGHSH and LQKENI.

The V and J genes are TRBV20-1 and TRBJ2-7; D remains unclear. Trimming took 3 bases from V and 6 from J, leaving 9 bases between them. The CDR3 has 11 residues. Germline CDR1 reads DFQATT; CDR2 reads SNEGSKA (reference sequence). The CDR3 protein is CSASRQAEQYF. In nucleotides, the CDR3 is TGCAGTGCTAGTAGGCAGGCCGAGCAGTACTTC.

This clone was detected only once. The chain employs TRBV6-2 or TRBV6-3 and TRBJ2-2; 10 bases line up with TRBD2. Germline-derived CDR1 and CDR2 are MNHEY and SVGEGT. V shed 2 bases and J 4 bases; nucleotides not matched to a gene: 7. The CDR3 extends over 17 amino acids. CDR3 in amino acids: CASSYGGTSERTGELFF. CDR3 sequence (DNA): TGTGCCAGCAGTTACGGCGGGACTAGCGAACGCACCGGGGAGCTGTTTTTT.

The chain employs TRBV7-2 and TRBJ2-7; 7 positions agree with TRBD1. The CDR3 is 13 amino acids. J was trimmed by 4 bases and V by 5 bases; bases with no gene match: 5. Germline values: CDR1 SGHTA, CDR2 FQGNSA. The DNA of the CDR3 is TGTGCCAGCAGCCTGGACAGGCGGTACGAGCAGTACTTC. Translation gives CASSLDRRYEQYF.

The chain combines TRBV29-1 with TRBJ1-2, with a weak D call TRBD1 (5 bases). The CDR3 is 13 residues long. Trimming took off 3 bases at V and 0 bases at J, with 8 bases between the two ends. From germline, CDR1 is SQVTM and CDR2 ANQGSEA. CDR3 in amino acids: CSVDRTTNYGYTF. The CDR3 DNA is TGCAGCGTTGACCGGACAACTAACTATGGCTACACCTTC.

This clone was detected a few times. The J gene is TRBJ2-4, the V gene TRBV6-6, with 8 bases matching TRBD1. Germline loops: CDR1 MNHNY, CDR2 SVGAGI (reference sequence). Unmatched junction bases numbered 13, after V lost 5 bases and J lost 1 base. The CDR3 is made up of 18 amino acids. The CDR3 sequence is CASSPGGAGSSAKNIQYF. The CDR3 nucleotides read TGTGCCAGCAGTCCAGGGGGCGCGGGGTCATCGGCCAAAAACATTCAGTACTTC.

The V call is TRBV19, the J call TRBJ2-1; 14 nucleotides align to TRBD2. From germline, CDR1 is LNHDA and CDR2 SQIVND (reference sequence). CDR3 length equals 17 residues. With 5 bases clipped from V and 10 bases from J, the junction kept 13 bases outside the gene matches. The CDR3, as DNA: TGTGCCAGTAGTTTGACTAGCGGGAGGGCTAAATGGAACGAGCAGTTCTTC. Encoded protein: CASSLTSGRAKWNEQFF.

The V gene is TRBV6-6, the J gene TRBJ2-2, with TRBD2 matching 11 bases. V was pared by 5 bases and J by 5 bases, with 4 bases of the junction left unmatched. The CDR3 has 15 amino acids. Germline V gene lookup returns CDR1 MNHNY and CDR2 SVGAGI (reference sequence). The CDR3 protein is CASSQIAGGTGELFF. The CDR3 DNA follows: TGTGCCAGCAGTCAAATAGCGGGAGGGACCGGGGAGCTGTTTTTT.

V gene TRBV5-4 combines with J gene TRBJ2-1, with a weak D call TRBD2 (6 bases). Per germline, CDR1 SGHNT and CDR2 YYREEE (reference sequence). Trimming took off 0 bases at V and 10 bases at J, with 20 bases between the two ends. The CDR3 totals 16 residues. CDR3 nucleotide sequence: TGTGCCAGCAGCTTGGCTAGGGGCCTCCTGACTAGGGAGCAGTTCTTC. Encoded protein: CASSLARGLLTREQFF.

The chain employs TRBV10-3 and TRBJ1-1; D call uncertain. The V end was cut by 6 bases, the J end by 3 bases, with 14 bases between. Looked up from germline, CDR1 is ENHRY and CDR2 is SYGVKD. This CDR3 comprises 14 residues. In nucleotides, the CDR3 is TGTGCCATCAGCGAAGTCAGCGGGGACACTGAAGCTTTCTTT. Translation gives CAISEVSGDTEAFF.

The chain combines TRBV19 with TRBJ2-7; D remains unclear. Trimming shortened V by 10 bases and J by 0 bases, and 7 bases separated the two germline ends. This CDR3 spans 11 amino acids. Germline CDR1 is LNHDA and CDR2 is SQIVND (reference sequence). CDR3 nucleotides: TGTGCCACCGGTACCTCCTACGAGCAGTACTTC. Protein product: CATGTSYEQYF.

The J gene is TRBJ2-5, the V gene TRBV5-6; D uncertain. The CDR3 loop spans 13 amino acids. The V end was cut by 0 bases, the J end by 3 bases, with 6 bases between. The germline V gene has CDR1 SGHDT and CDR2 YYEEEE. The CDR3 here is CASSLGVEETQYF. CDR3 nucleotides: TGTGCCAGCAGCTTGGGAGTAGAAGAGACCCAGTACTTC.

The CDR3 nucleotides read TGTGCCAGCAGTGACATTTGGGGCGGAAGCACAGATACGCAGTATTTT. It encodes CASSDIWGGSTDTQYF. The chain links TRBV6-4 to TRBJ2-3; TRBD1 might be the D (5 bases). Per the germline V gene, CDR1 is MRHNA and CDR2 is SNTAGT. This CDR3 region has 16 residues. V lost 2 bases to trimming and J lost 0 bases, with 12 bases between them.

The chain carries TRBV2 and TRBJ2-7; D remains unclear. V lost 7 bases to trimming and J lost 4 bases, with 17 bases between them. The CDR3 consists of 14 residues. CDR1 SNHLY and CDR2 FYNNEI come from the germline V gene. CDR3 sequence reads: CASTSPNREYEQYF. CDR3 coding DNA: TGTGCCAGCACAAGTCCCAACCGCGAGTACGAGCAGTACTTC.

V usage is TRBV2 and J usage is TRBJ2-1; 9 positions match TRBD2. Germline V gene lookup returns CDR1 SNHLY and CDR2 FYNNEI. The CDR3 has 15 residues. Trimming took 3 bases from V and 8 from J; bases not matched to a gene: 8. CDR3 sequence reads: CASSDGAGGLDEQFF. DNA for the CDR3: TGTGCCAGCAGTGATGGGGCGGGAGGGCTCGATGAGCAGTTCTTC.

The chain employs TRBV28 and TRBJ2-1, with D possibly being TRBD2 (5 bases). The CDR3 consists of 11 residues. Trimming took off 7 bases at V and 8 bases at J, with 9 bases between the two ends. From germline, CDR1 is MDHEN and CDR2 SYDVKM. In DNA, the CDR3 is TGTGCCAGCAATGGACTCCATGAGCAGTTCTTC. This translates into CASNGLHEQFF.